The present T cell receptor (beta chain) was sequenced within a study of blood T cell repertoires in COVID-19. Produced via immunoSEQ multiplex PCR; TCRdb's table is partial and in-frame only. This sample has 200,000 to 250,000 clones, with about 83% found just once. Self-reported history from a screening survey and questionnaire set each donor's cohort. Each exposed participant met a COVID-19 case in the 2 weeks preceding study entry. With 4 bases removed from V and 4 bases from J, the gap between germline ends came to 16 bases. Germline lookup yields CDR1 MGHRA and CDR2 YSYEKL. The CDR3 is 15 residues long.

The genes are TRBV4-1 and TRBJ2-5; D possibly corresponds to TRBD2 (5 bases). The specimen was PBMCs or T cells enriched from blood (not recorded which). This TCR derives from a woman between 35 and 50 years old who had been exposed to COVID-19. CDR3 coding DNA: TGCGCCAGCAGCCCCGGGGTACTAGTTTCAGAGACCCAGTACTTC. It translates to CASSPGVLVSETQYF.